This T cell receptor (beta chain) was sequenced in a study of shared clonotypes between healthy human individuals. Data came from immunoSEQ multiplex PCR; TCRdb stores just in-frame clones and leaves some out. The data contain roughly 890,000 clones, 80% to 95% of them singletons. Only CD45RO-negative cells positively selected for CCR7 counted as naive CD8 cells, so terminally differentiated effector memory CD45RA+ cells were excluded. The CDR3 contains 15 residues. V dropped 3 bases and J dropped 0; count of bases not matched to a gene: 6. Germline CDR1 reads SGDLS; CDR2 reads YYNGEE. The TCR was taken from a man aged 30 to 45 in good health. Sequencing was done on a sample of naive CD8+ T cells sorted from blood. The gene calls are TRBV9 and TRBJ2-7, with 7 bases fitting TRBD1. In nucleotides, the CDR3 is TGTGCCAGCAGCGCCTGGGACAGCAGCTCCTACGAGCAGTACTTC. This gives the protein CASSAWDSSSYEQYF. Using reference TRBV9 and TRBJ2-7 for the parts outside the CDR3, the full variable domain is DSGVTQTPKHLITATGQRVTLRCSPRSGDLSVYWYQQSLDQGLQFLIQYYNGEERAKGNILERFSAQQFPDLHSELNLSSLELGDSALYFCASSAWDSSSYEQYFGPGTRLTVT.